A selection of T cell receptor beta chains follows, all from one sample in a study of molecular identifiers for immune sequencing clone quantification. One entry per CDR3 protein, called by TCRdb with MiXCR from the PCR reads. The table records fewer than 350,000 distinct CDR3 sequences, 20% to 25% of them present only once. The sample was naive CD8+ T cells from blood, with Jurkat cell RNA spiked in. These TCRs come from a human donor in good health. Some libraries in this study had Jurkat cell RNA spiked in. CDR3s include the opening cysteine and the closing phenylalanine or tryptophan. D genes are given only for firm matches. Clone size is shown for a subset of rows, as once, few, many or a class of expanded clone.

few	12	TRBV11-2	NA	TRBJ2-1	CASSLGYDEQFF	TGTGCCAGCAGCTTAGGTTACGATGAGCAGTTCTTC
few	16	TRBV11-2	NA	TRBJ2-7	CASSLPWAAPYYEQYF	TGTGCCAGCAGCTTACCGTGGGCTGCCCCCTACTACGAGCAGTACTTC
many	14	TRBV7-6	NA	TRBJ2-2	CASSPDMYTGELFF	TGTGCCAGCAGCCCAGACATGTACACCGGGGAGCTGTTTTTT
NA	15	TRBV6-5	NA	TRBJ1-5	CASSPQTGGGQPQHF	TGTGCCAGCAGTCCTCAGACAGGAGGAGGTCAGCCCCAGCATTTT
NA	13	TRBV6-6	NA	TRBJ2-7	CASSKVESYEQYF	TGTGCCAGCAGTAAAGTGGAATCCTACGAGCAGTACTTC
many	15	TRBV4-3	NA	TRBJ1-3	CASSQAFPQGNTIYF	TGCGCCAGCAGCCAAGCCTTCCCTCAAGGAAACACCATATATTTT
many	12	TRBV27	NA	TRBJ2-2	CASSMNTGELFF	TGTGCCAGCAGTATGAACACCGGGGAGCTGTTTTTT
NA	15	TRBV6-2/TRBV6-3	TRBD1	TRBJ2-7	CASSHYRDSKYEQYF	TGTGCCAGCAGTCACTACCGGGACAGCAAGTACGAGCAGTACTTC
many	15	TRBV11-2	TRBD2	TRBJ2-1	CASSLERGIVNEQFF	TGTGCCAGCAGCCTAGAGCGGGGGATAGTTAATGAGCAGTTCTTC
many	13	TRBV20-1	NA	TRBJ2-3	CSASGGSTDTQYF	TGCAGTGCTAGCGGGGGAAGCACAGATACGCAGTATTTT
NA	13	TRBV28	NA	TRBJ1-5	CASSFRNNQPQHF	TGTGCCAGCAGTTTCCGGAACAATCAGCCCCAGCATTTT
many	14	TRBV24-1	NA	TRBJ2-5	CATSDPSWGETQYF	TGTGCCACCAGTGACCCTAGCTGGGGTGAGACCCAGTACTTC
many	20	TRBV5-4	TRBD2	TRBJ2-1	CASSLAAAGGHKYYPNEQFF	TGTGCCAGCAGCTTGGCCGCAGCGGGGGGGCATAAATACTACCCCAATGAGCAGTTCTTC
many	13	TRBV4-3	TRBD1	TRBJ1-1	CASSQGQGREAFF	TGCGCCAGCAGCCAAGGACAGGGCCGTGAAGCTTTCTTT
many	16	TRBV4-3	NA	TRBJ2-7	CASSQGKTSPIYEQYF	TGCGCCAGCAGCCAGGGGAAGACTAGTCCAATATACGAGCAGTACTTC